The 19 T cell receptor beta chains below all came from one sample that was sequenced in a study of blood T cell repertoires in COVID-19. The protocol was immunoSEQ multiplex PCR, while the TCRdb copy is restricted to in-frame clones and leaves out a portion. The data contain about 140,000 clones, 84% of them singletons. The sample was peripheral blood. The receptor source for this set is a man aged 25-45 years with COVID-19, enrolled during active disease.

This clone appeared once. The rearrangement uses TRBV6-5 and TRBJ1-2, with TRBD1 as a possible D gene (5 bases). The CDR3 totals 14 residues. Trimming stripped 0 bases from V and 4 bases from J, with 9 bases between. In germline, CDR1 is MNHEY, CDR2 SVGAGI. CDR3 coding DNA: TGTGCCAGCAGTTACTCGGGAGGGACCTATGGCTACACCTTC. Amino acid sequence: CASSYSGGTYGYTF.

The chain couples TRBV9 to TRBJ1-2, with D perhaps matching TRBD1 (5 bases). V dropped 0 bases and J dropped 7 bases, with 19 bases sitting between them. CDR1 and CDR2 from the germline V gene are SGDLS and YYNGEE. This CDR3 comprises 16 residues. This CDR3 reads CASSVADGWQGGGYTF. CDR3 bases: TGTGCCAGCAGCGTAGCCGACGGGTGGCAGGGAGGTGGCTACACCTTC.

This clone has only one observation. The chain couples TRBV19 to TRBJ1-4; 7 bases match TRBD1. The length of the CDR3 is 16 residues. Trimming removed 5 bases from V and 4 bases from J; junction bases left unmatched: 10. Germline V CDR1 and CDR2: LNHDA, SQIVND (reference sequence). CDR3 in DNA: TGTGCCAGTAGTTCCCCCGCGGGACAGTTTAATGAAAAACTGTTTTTT. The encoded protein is CASSSPAGQFNEKLFF.

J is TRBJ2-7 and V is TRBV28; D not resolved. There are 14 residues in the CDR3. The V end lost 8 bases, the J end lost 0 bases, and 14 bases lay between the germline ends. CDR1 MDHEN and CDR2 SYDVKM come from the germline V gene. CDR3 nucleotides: TGTGCCAGCGACACCGGTGGCCACTCCTACGAGCAGTACTTC. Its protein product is CASDTGGHSYEQYF. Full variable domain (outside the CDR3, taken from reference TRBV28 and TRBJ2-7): DVKVTQSSRYLVKRTGEKVFLECVQDMDHENMFWYRQDPGLGLRLIYFSYDVKMKEKGDIPEGYSVSREKKERFSLILESASTNQTSMYLCASDTGGHSYEQYFGPGTRLTVT.

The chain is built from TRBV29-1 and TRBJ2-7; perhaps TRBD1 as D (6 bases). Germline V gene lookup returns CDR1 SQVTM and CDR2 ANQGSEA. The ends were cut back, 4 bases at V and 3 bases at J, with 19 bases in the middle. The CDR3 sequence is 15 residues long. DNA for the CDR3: TGCAGCGTTGCGGGGTTTACAGGGTTTGGCTACGAGCAGTACTTC. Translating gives CSVAGFTGFGYEQYF.

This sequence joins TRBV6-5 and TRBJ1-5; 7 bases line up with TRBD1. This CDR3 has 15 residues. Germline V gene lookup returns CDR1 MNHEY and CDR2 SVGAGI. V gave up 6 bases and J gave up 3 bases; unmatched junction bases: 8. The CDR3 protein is CASRGDRAINQPQHF. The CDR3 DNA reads TGTGCCAGCAGAGGCGACAGGGCTATCAATCAGCCCCAGCATTTT.

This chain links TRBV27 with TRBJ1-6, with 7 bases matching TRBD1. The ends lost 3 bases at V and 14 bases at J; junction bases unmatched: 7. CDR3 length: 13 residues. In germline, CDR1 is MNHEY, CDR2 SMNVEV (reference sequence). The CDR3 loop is CASSLTGMNTLHF. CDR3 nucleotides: TGTGCCAGCAGTTTGACAGGGATGAATACCCTCCACTTT.

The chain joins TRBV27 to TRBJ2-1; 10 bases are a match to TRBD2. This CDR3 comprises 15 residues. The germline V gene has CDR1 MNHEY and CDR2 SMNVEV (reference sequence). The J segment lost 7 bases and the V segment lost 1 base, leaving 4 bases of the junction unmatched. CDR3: CASSLFLAGVNEQFF. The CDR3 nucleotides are TGTGCCAGCAGTTTATTCCTAGCGGGAGTTAATGAGCAGTTCTTC.

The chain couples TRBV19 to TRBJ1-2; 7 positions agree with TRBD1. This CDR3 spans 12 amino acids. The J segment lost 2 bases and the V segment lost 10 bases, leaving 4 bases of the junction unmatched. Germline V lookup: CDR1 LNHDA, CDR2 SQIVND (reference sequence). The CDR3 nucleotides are TGTGCCACAGCGGACAGGAACTATGGCTACACCTTC. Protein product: CATADRNYGYTF.

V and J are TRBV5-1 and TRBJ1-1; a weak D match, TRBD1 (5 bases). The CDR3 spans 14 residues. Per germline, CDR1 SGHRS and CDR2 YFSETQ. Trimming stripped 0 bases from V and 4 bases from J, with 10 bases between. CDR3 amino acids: CASSLGNQGTEAFF. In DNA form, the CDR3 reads TGCGCCAGCAGCTTGGGGAATCAGGGCACTGAAGCTTTCTTT.

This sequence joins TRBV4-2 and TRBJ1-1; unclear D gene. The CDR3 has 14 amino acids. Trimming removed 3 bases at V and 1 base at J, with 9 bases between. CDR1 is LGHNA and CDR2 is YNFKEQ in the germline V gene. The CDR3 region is CASSQDGRNTEAFF. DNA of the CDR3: TGTGCCAGCAGCCAGGACGGGAGGAACACTGAAGCTTTCTTT.

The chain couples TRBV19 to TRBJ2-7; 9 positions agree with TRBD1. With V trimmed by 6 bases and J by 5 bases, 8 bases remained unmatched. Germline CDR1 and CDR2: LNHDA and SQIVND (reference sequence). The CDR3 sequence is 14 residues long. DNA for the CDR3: TGTGCCAGTAGGCCGGGACAGGGCTACCACGAGCAGTACTTC. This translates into CASRPGQGYHEQYF.

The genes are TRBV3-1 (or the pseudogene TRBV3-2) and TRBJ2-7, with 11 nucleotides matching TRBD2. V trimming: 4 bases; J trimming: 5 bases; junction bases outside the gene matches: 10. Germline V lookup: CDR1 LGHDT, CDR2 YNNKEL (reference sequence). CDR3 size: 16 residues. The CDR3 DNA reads TGTGCCAGCAGCCGAGGGACGGGACTAGCGGAGGACGAGCAGTACTTC. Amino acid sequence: CASSRGTGLAEDEQYF.

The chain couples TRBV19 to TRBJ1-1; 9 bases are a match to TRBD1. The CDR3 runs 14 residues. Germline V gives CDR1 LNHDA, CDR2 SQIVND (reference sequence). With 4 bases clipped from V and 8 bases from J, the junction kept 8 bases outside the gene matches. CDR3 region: CASSRRTGGAEAFF. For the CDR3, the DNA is TGTGCCAGTAGTAGACGAACAGGGGGCGCGGAAGCTTTCTTT.

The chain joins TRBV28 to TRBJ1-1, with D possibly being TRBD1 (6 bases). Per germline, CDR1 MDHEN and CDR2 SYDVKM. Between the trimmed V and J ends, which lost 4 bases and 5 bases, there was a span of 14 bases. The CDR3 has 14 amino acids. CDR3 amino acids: CASSSMTGGTEAFF. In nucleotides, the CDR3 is TGTGCCAGCAGTTCGATGACAGGCGGAACTGAAGCTTTCTTT.

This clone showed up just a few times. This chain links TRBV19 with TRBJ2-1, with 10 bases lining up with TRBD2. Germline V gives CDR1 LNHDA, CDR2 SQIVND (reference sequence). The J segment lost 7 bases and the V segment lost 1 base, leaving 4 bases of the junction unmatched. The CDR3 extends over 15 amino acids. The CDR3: CASSIVAGGANEQFF. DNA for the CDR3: TGTGCCAGTAGTATAGTAGCGGGAGGAGCGAATGAGCAGTTCTTC.

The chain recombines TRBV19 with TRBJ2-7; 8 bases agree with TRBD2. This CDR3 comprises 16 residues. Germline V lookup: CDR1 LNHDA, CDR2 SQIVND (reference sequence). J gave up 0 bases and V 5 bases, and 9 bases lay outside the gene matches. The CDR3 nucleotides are TGTGCCAGTAGTGAGGGACTACTAGCGGTCTCCTACGAGCAGTACTTC. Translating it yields CASSEGLLAVSYEQYF.

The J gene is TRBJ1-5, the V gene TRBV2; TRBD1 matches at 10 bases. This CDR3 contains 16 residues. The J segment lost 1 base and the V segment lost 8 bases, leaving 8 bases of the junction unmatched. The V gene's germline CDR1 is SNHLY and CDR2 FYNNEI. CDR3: CASEGQGSRSNQPQHF. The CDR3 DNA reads TGTGCCAGCGAGGGACAGGGGTCTAGGAGCAATCAGCCCCAGCATTTT.

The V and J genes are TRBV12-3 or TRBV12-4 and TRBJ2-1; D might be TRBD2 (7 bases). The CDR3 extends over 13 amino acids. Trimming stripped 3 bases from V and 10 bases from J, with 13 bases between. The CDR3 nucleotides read TGTGCCAGCAGTTTTCGGGGGGCTAGGGAGCAGTTCTTC. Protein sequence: CASSFRGAREQFF.